Below are 6 T cell receptor beta chains sequenced from a single sample in a study of T-cell memory formation after mild COVID-19. TCRdb fed the 5' RACE reads into MiXCR, producing one record per CDR3 protein. The sample contains about half a million distinct CDR3 sequences, about 20% of which appear only once. Input material: PBMCs or a T cell subset sorted from them (not recorded which). These receptors were collected from an adult woman who had mild COVID-19 (a few samples of this study predate the infection). Cell type and time point are not known.

This clonotype appeared once. A much larger clone differs from this one at a single base, so this may be a read error. The chain carries TRBV5-6 and TRBJ2-5; the D is unclear. V lost 1 base and J 4 bases, leaving 5 bases between the germline ends. The CDR3 runs 12 residues. CDR1 and CDR2 (germline): SGHDT, YYEEEE. CDR3 region: CASSLMGETQYF. The CDR3 region has the DNA TGTGCCAGCAGCTTGATGGGAGAGACCCAGTACTTC.

This sequence joins TRBV12-3 or TRBV12-4 and TRBJ2-2; no definite D call. The CDR3 extends over 14 amino acids. With 9 bases removed from V and 1 base from J, the gap between germline ends came to 12 bases. In nucleotides, the CDR3 is TGTGCCAGTGTCCGGGTCCTGAACACCGGGGAGCTGTTTTTT. This gives the protein CASVRVLNTGELFF.

This clonotype was observed at least ten times. The chain recombines TRBV7-8 with TRBJ2-7, with D possibly being TRBD2 (5 bases). The CDR3 loop spans 16 amino acids. V was pared by 4 bases and J by 2 bases, with 18 bases between. Germline assignment: CDR1 SGHVS and CDR2 FQNEAQ. Written as DNA, the CDR3 is TGTGCCAGCAGCTCCTCTAGGAATTCGGGGACCTACGAGCAGTACTTC. Translating it yields CASSSSRNSGTYEQYF.

This clonotype appeared a few times. The chain couples TRBV14 to TRBJ1-2; D not resolved. V shed 0 bases and J shed 2 bases, with 4 bases lying between them. The CDR3 is made up of 13 amino acids. Germline CDR1 SGHDN, CDR2 FVKESK. The CDR3 is CASSQELNYGYTF. For the CDR3, the DNA is TGTGCCAGCAGCCAAGAGCTCAACTATGGCTACACCTTC.

This clonotype came up a few times. This chain joins TRBV12-3 or TRBV12-4 and TRBJ2-1; 7 bases line up with TRBD1. This CDR3 is 16 amino acids long. With V trimmed by 0 bases and J by 3 bases, 5 bases remained unmatched. The CDR3 DNA follows: TGTGCCAGCAGTTTAGCGATTACAGGGGACTACAATGAGCAGTTCTTC. This translates into CASSLAITGDYNEQFF.

The rearrangement joins TRBV6-2 or TRBV6-3 to TRBJ2-7; unclear D gene. CDR3 length equals 14 residues. Trimming took off 7 bases at V and 0 bases at J, with 13 bases between the two ends. The germline gives CDR1 MNHEY, CDR2 SVGEGT. CDR3 in DNA: TGTGCCAGCACCCAAATGGGCAGCTCCTACGAGCAGTACTTC. This encodes CASTQMGSSYEQYF.